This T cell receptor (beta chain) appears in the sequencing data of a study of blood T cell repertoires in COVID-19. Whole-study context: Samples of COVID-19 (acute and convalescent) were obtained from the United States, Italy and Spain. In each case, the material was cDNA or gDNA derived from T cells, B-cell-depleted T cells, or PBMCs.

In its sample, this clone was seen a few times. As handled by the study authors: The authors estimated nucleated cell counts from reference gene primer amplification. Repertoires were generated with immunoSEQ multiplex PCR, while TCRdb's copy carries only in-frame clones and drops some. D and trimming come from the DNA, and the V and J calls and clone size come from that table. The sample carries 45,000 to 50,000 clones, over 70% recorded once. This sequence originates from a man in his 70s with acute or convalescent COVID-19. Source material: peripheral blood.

DNA of the CDR3: TGTGCCCTCTCGTTGGCGGGAACAGATACGCAGTATTTT. Encoded protein: CALSLAGTDTQYF. The chain joins TRBV30 to TRBJ2-3; D perhaps matches TRBD2 (6 bases). CDR3 length: 13 amino acids. Trimming took 8 bases from V and 3 from J, leaving 15 bases between them. Looked up from germline, CDR1 is GTSNPN and CDR2 is SVGIG (reference sequence).